This T cell receptor beta chain was found in a study of PD-L1 blockade in urothelial cancer. Study overall: Beginning in about 2014, patients received atezolizumab, given as 1,200 mg intravenously every 3 weeks. Male patients with bladder-origin urothelial cancer numbered about 90% of the roughly 30.

For this clone: Its antigen is not identified.

Germline CDR1 LGHNA, CDR2 YNFKEQ. The CDR3 totals 16 residues. Trimming cost V 2 bases and J 4 bases; bases outside gene matches: 7. The repertoire was sequenced with immunoSEQ multiplex PCR; TCRdb's copy has only in-frame clones and lacks some. The sample includes about 56,000 clones, about 85% seen only once; the top ten take approximately 15%. General study points: In blood sampled pretreatment, TCR clonality below the median predicted better survival.

As to time point: pretreatment peripheral blood. V gene TRBV4-2 combines with J gene TRBJ1-3; 8 bases are shared with TRBD1. The TCR comes from a man in his 70s with urothelial cancer. Sequenced here: PBMCs, sampled around atezolizumab (anti-PD-L1) treatment. CDR3 DNA: TGTGCCAGCAGCCAATATGGACAGGGTTTCGGAAACACCATATATTTT. Its translation: CASSQYGQGFGNTIYF.